The 8 T cell receptor beta chains reported below all come from one sample, sequenced in a study of Ad26.COV2.S vaccination and SARS-CoV-2 variants. The treatment here: some 19 received Ad26.COV2.S at low or high dose, single or two shots; 5 received placebo; per-sample allocation not given. Following the first vaccine or placebo injection, samples were taken on day 63. The assay was immunoSEQ multiplex PCR, and TCRdb's table has in-frame clones only and misses some. The sample contains around 300,000 clones, about 86% of which appear only once. The sequenced sample was peripheral blood, obtained in a trial of Ad26.COV2.S vaccine versus placebo. These receptors all come from a person between 18 and 65 years old who received the Ad26.COV2.S COVID-19 vaccine or a placebo.

Only a few counts were recorded for this clone. The chain uses TRBV11-3 and TRBJ2-1; TRBD2 is a possible D gene (5 bases). Deletions cut 2 bases from V and 2 bases from J, with 10 bases between. This CDR3 spans 15 amino acids. Germline V gives CDR1 SGHNT, CDR2 YENEEA. The CDR3 nucleotides are TGTGCCAGCAGCTTATCCGGGGAGCCCTACAATGAGCAGTTCTTC. Translation: CASSLSGEPYNEQFF. The entire variable domain, with the rest obtained from reference TRBV11-3 and TRBJ2-1, is as follows: EAGVVQSPRYKIIEKKQPVAFWCNPISGHNTLYWYLQNLGQGPELLIRYENEEAVDDSQLPKDRFSAERLKGVDSTLKIQPAELGDSAVYLCASSLSGEPYNEQFFGPGTRLTVL.

The CDR3 region is CASSGTGTTNTNGYTF. The CDR3 DNA reads TGTGCCAGCAGTGGAACCGGGACAACTAACACTAATGGCTACACCTTC. The chain recombines TRBV6-6 with TRBJ1-2; a possible D gene is TRBD1 (6 bases). CDR3 size: 16 residues. CDR1 and CDR2 (germline): MNHNY, SVGAGI (reference sequence). V lost 5 bases and J 6 bases, leaving 22 bases between the germline ends.

Comment on this clone: Mismatch with germline at one junction end may stem from a read error. The chain joins TRBV6-1 to TRBJ1-1; D gene unclear. Germline-derived CDR1 and CDR2 are MNHNS and SASEGT. The CDR3 runs 13 residues. The CDR3 DNA reads TGTGCCAGCAGGGAAGATTTCGGGGTGGGCGCTTTCTTT. Translation gives CASREDFGVGAFF.

The V and J genes are TRBV19 and TRBJ1-5; D not certain. This CDR3 region has 15 residues. Between the trimmed V and J ends, which lost 1 base and 0 bases, there was a span of 7 bases. Germline lookup yields CDR1 LNHDA and CDR2 SQIVND (reference sequence). Here the CDR3 reads CASSIADGSNQPQHF. The CDR3 DNA reads TGTGCCAGTAGTATAGCCGACGGTAGCAATCAGCCCCAGCATTTT.

The V gene is TRBV29-1, the J gene TRBJ1-1; D might be TRBD1 (5 bases). The length of the CDR3 is 12 residues. CDR1 and CDR2 from the germline V gene are SQVTM and ANQGSEA. Trimming pared 8 bases from V and 4 bases from J, leaving 14 bases between. Here the CDR3 reads CSSGPTGTEAFF. CDR3 in DNA: TGCAGCTCGGGACCCACGGGCACTGAAGCTTTCTTT.

This chain links TRBV5-3 with TRBJ2-7; no reliable D call. TRBV5-3 is classed as an ORF, of uncertain function. V was cut by 2 bases and J by 2 bases, with 11 bases left in between. CDR3 length: 14 amino acids. DNA for the CDR3: TGTGCCAGAAGCTTTAGGTCATGGGCCTACGAGCAGTACTTC. Its translation: CARSFRSWAYEQYF.

The gene calls are TRBV6-5 and TRBJ2-7, with D possibly TRBD1 on 7 matching bases. V was pared by 5 bases and J by 7 bases, with 18 bases between. The CDR3 is 14 residues long. Germline assignment: CDR1 MNHEY and CDR2 SVGAGI. CDR3 sequence (DNA): TGTGCCAGCAGTCCTGACTGGACAGGAGGGGAGCAGTACTTC. Translation: CASSPDWTGGEQYF.

This clone was seen only once. The chain joins TRBV7-2 to TRBJ2-7; 7 bases are a match to TRBD2. This CDR3 comprises 16 residues. Germline CDR1 and CDR2: SGHTA and FQGNSA. The V gene end was trimmed by 2 bases and the J gene end by 4 bases; junction bases not matched to a gene: 11. The CDR3 is CASSLSPPAGVYEQYF. In nucleotides, the CDR3 is TGTGCCAGCAGCTTAAGTCCCCCGGCGGGAGTATACGAGCAGTACTTC.